Below, 23 T cell receptor beta chains from the same sample are listed, as sequenced in a study of cytomegalovirus exposure and HLA in healthy donors. In the PCR, 60 Vbeta and 13 Jbeta primers were used. Profiled with immunoSEQ multiplex PCR; TCRdb holds only in-frame clones, not every one. The sample lists about 140,000 clones; more than 75% were seen once. Material for sequencing was PBMCs. The receptors shown here come from a woman aged 18-29 years in good health and CMV-seropositive.

V and J are TRBV5-1 and TRBJ2-7; D is perhaps TRBD2 (6 bases). Germline values: CDR1 SGHRS, CDR2 YFSETQ. V lost 8 bases and J 6 bases, leaving 15 bases between the germline ends. The CDR3 spans 12 residues. The CDR3 region is CASGRERGEQYF. The DNA for the CDR3 is TGCGCCAGTGGACGGGAGAGGGGCGAGCAGTACTTC.

The J gene is TRBJ2-1, the V gene TRBV6-5, with 7 nucleotides matching TRBD2. The germline gives CDR1 MNHEY, CDR2 SVGAGI. The CDR3 covers 15 residues. Unmatched junction bases numbered 9, after V lost 0 bases and J lost 10 bases. CDR3 nucleotide sequence: TGTGCCAGCAGTTACTCGAACCCAAACGGGGGGGAGCAGTTCTTC. This encodes CASSYSNPNGGEQFF.

V is TRBV5-1 and J is TRBJ2-5, with a possible D match to TRBD2 (5 bases). Trimming cost V 6 bases and J 5 bases, with 8 bases left between them. Germline V lookup: CDR1 SGHRS, CDR2 YFSETQ. The CDR3 runs 11 residues. In nucleotides, the CDR3 is TGCGCCAGCACCGGGGTTGAGACCCAGTACTTC. It is translated as CASTGVETQYF.

The chain couples TRBV18 to TRBJ2-6; D gene ambiguous. There are 20 residues in the CDR3. Looked up from germline, CDR1 is KGHSH and CDR2 is LQKENI. Trimming removed 6 bases at V and 0 bases at J, with 24 bases between. CDR3 protein: CASSPPVKVWRISGANVLTF. CDR3 nucleotide sequence: TGTGCCAGCTCGCCCCCGGTTAAGGTGTGGCGGATCTCTGGGGCCAACGTCCTGACTTTC.

The chain recombines TRBV4-1 with TRBJ1-2, with 8 bases matching TRBD1. Germline V gives CDR1 MGHRA, CDR2 YSYEKL. The J segment lost 7 bases and the V segment lost 3 bases, leaving 10 bases of the junction unmatched. This CDR3 is 15 amino acids long. The CDR3 protein is CASSQTPTGVPGYTF. The CDR3 nucleotides are TGCGCCAGCAGCCAGACCCCGACAGGGGTCCCTGGCTACACCTTC.

The CDR3 protein is CAWSAHRGGNTEAFF. CDR3 in DNA: TGTGCCTGGAGCGCACACAGGGGGGGAAACACTGAAGCTTTCTTT. This rearrangement joins TRBV30 to TRBJ1-1; TRBD1 aligns across 8 bases. The V gene end was trimmed by 3 bases and the J gene end by 2 bases; junction bases not matched to a gene: 8. The CDR3 loop spans 15 amino acids. Germline V gene data show CDR1 as GTSNPN and CDR2 as SVGIG (reference sequence).

Points on this clone: In the same sample, other DNA sequences code for this CDR3. The rearrangement joins TRBV25-1 to TRBJ1-6, with D perhaps TRBD1 (6 bases). V lost 4 bases to trimming and J lost 9 bases, with 19 bases between them. CDR1 and CDR2 from the germline V gene are MGHDK and SYGVNS. The CDR3 totals 16 residues. This CDR3 is CASSALGQGAISPLHF. CDR3 DNA: TGTGCCAGCAGTGCCCTGGGACAAGGTGCGATTTCACCCCTCCACTTT.

This clone has a handful of counts. This CDR3 reads CASSLAGRSYEQYF. Here the CDR3 DNA reads TGTGCCAGCAGCCTCGCGGGTCGGTCCTACGAGCAGTACTTC. The chain uses TRBV5-4 and TRBJ2-7, with D maybe TRBD2 (5 bases). Looked up from germline, CDR1 is SGHNT and CDR2 is YYREEE (reference sequence). Trimming left V 4 bases short and J 1 base short, with 12 bases between. The CDR3 has 14 amino acids.

The chain recombines TRBV6-6 with TRBJ1-6; D may be TRBD1 (5 bases). The CDR3 length is 14 residues. Germline V lookup: CDR1 MNHNY, CDR2 SVGAGI (reference sequence). V shed 4 bases and J shed 4 bases, with 8 bases lying between them. CDR3 protein: CASSSTAYNSPLHF. CDR3 DNA sequence: TGTGCCAGCAGTTCGACAGCTTATAATTCACCCCTCCACTTT.

This clone has a single count. The chain has TRBV7-9 and TRBJ1-1, with TRBD1 matching over 7 bases. Germline trimming cut 7 bases from V and 11 bases from J; bases unmatched to any gene: 10. The V gene's germline CDR1 is SEHNR and CDR2 FQNEAQ (reference sequence). The CDR3 consists of 12 residues. The CDR3 DNA is TGTGCCAGCATCCAAGCAGGGGGACCGGCTTTCTTT. Encoded protein: CASIQAGGPAFF.

The rearrangement uses TRBV7-9 and TRBJ2-1; possible D gene TRBD2, 5 bases. V gave up 5 bases and J gave up 10 bases, with 12 bases separating them. Germline V CDR1 and CDR2: SEHNR, FQNEAQ (reference sequence). The CDR3 is 12 amino acids. Written as DNA, the CDR3 is TGTGCCAGCAGCGTAAACCGAGGGGAGCAGTTCTTC. Translating it yields CASSVNRGEQFF.

The chain uses TRBV30 and TRBJ2-2, with 11 bases matching TRBD2. J lost 9 bases, V lost 5 bases, and 8 bases had no gene match. The CDR3 has 14 amino acids. Germline CDR1 and CDR2: GTSNPN and SVGIG (reference sequence). The CDR3 DNA reads as TGTGCCTGGTCGGGACAGACTAGCGGGAGGGAGCTGTTTTTT. It is translated as CAWSGQTSGRELFF.

The V and J genes are TRBV11-2 and TRBJ2-7, with 7 bases aligning to TRBD2. This CDR3 is built from 14 residues. Germline CDR1 SGHAT, CDR2 FQNNGV. V gave up 10 bases and J gave up 0 bases; unmatched junction bases: 9. The CDR3 DNA reads TGTGCCACCAGATGGGGGGGGAGCTCCTACGAGCAGTACTTC. Its protein is CATRWGGSSYEQYF.

The chain combines TRBV4-1 with TRBJ2-3, with TRBD2 as a possible D gene (5 bases). Germline CDR1 and CDR2: MGHRA and YSYEKL. CDR3 length equals 14 residues. The V and J ends lost 1 base and 6 bases respectively, with 11 bases between them. CDR3 protein: CASSQVTIVDTQYF. CDR3 DNA: TGCGCCAGCAGCCAAGTGACTATAGTGGATACGCAGTATTTT.

The table lists this clone with a few counts. The rearrangement joins TRBV13 to TRBJ1-3; D is unclear. This CDR3 is built from 16 residues. Deletions cut 2 bases from V and 0 bases from J, with 11 bases between. Per the germline V gene, CDR1 is PRHDT and CDR2 is FYEKMQ (reference sequence). Written as DNA, the CDR3 is TGTGCCAGCAGCTTATGGGCTCCAAACTCTGGAAACACCATATATTTT. Translating it yields CASSLWAPNSGNTIYF.

CDR3 DNA: TGCGCCAGCAGCAGGGGGACCCACGAGCAGTACTTC. The encoded protein is CASSRGTHEQYF. The rearrangement joins TRBV5-1 to TRBJ2-7; D is perhaps TRBD1 (6 bases). The ends were cut back, 4 bases at V and 5 bases at J, with 10 bases in the middle. Germline V lookup: CDR1 SGHRS, CDR2 YFSETQ. This CDR3 spans 12 amino acids.

The chain carries TRBV5-4 and TRBJ2-1; 7 bases map to TRBD2. V dropped 4 bases and J dropped 6; count of bases not matched to a gene: 7. The CDR3 totals 14 residues. Germline lookup yields CDR1 SGHNT and CDR2 YYREEE (reference sequence). As DNA, the CDR3 is TGTGCCAGCAGCCCCCCGGGGGGATTCAATGAGCAGTTCTTC. It codes for CASSPPGGFNEQFF. The full variable domain, rest sourced from reference TRBV5-4 and TRBJ2-1, is ETGVTQSPTHLIKTRGQQVTLRCSSQSGHNTVSWYQQALGQGPQFIFQYYREEENGRGNFPPRFSGLQFPNYSSELNVNALELDDSALYLCASSPPGGFNEQFFGPGTRLTVL.

The chain recombines TRBV2 with TRBJ2-7; tentatively, D is TRBD2 (7 bases). The length of the CDR3 is 16 residues. Trimming pared 8 bases from V and 0 bases from J, leaving 20 bases between. Germline V gene sequence: CDR1 SNHLY, CDR2 FYNNEI. CDR3 amino acids: CASDRGGAQSSYEQYF. DNA of the CDR3: TGTGCCAGCGATCGAGGGGGGGCGCAGAGCTCCTACGAGCAGTACTTC.

A single count supports this clone. V and J are TRBV7-2 and TRBJ1-5; tentative D call: TRBD1 (5 bases). The CDR3 has 14 amino acids. CDR1 is SGHTA and CDR2 is FQGNSA in the germline V gene. Trimming shortened V by 3 bases and J by 5 bases, and 11 bases separated the two germline ends. The CDR3 region has the DNA TGTGCCAGCAGCTTTTGGGGGGAGGATCAGCCCCAGCATTTT. It is translated as CASSFWGEDQPQHF. Complete variable domain (other parts from reference TRBV7-2 and TRBJ1-5): GAGVSQSPSNKVTEKGKDVELRCDPISGHTALYWYRQSLGQGLEFLIYFQGNSAPDKSGLPSDRFSAERTGGSVSTLTIQRTQQEDSAVYLCASSFWGEDQPQHFGDGTRLSIL.

In this sample, this clone turned up a few times. This chain links TRBV4-1 with TRBJ2-5; weak D call: TRBD1 (6 bases). This CDR3 contains 19 residues. Trimming stripped 0 bases from V and 5 bases from J, with 25 bases between. Looked up from germline, CDR1 is MGHRA and CDR2 is YSYEKL. As DNA, the CDR3 is TGCGCCAGCAGCCAAGATTGGAACGCGGCCTCGGACAGTTGGGAGACCCAGTACTTC. Protein: CASSQDWNAASDSWETQYF.

The chain employs TRBV5-1 and TRBJ2-3; D is uncertain. Trimming shortened V by 4 bases and J by 4 bases, and 7 bases separated the two germline ends. CDR1 and CDR2 from the germline V gene are SGHRS and YFSETQ. The CDR3 totals 12 residues. CDR3 residues: CASSHTADTQYF. Here the CDR3 DNA reads TGCGCCAGCAGCCACACAGCAGATACGCAGTATTTT.

The chain couples TRBV7-2 to TRBJ2-4; 7 nucleotides line up with TRBD1. V shed 0 bases, J shed 3 bases, and the junction held 17 bases outside the gene matches. Germline loops: CDR1 SGHTA, CDR2 FQGNSA. The CDR3 loop spans 20 amino acids. CDR3 sequence: CASSLADPMEMTGNKNIQYF. CDR3 sequence (DNA): TGTGCCAGCAGCTTAGCCGATCCCATGGAAATGACAGGGAACAAAAACATTCAGTACTTC. The complete variable domain, with remaining parts taken from reference TRBV7-2 and TRBJ2-4, reads GAGVSQSPSNKVTEKGKDVELRCDPISGHTALYWYRQSLGQGLEFLIYFQGNSAPDKSGLPSDRFSAERTGGSVSTLTIQRTQQEDSAVYLCASSLADPMEMTGNKNIQYFGAGTRLSVL.

This clone was seen just once. The V and J genes are TRBV19 and TRBJ1-5, with 8 nucleotides matching TRBD1. CDR3 length equals 15 residues. CDR1 and CDR2 (germline): LNHDA, SQIVND (reference sequence). With V trimmed by 2 bases and J by 7 bases, 7 bases remained unmatched. The DNA for the CDR3 is TGTGCCAGTAGTATACAGGCAGGGGGCAGGCAGCCCCAGCATTTT. Amino acids: CASSIQAGGRQPQHF.